This is a list of T cell receptor beta chains from one sample in a study of a mutant IDH1 vaccine in newly diagnosed glioma. Which antigens these TCRs recognize remains unknown. The table came from immunoSEQ multiplex PCR; TCRdb's copy has only in-frame clones and leaves some out. The sample has approximately 31,000 clones; about four fifths are singletons. The sample in question was PBMCs, obtained from a glioma patient whose treatment included an IDH1 peptide vaccine. The receptors derive from a woman younger than 30 with glioma. Both conserved end residues are part of each CDR3. The D gene is left open where the match is weak. Clone sizes are given selectively: once, few, many, or a class where the clone is expanded.

-,TRBJ1-4,TRBD1,TRBV14,TGTGCCAGCAGCCAACTGGGACAGGCTAATGAAAAACTGTTTTTT,CASSQLGQANEKLFF
-,TRBJ1-1,-,TRBV7-9,TGTGCCAGCAGCTTAGGGGGCCAGGGATCGAAGACTGAAGCTTTCTTT,CASSLGGQGSKTEAFF
-,TRBJ2-7,TRBD1,TRBV4-1,TGCGCCAGCAGCCAAGATTACGGACAGGGCTCCTACGAGCAGTACTTC,CASSQDYGQGSYEQYF
-,TRBJ1-2,TRBD1,TRBV4-1,TGCGCCAGCAGCCAAGGACAGGGCTCTTATGGCTACACCTTC,CASSQGQGSYGYTF
-,TRBJ2-3,-,TRBV5-4,TGTGCCAGCAGCTCGGAGGGGATCACAGATACGCAGTATTTT,CASSSEGITDTQYF
once,TRBJ1-3,-,TRBV5-8,TGTGCCAGCAGCTTGGTACGGTCTGGAAACACCATATATTTT,CASSLVRSGNTIYF
-,TRBJ1-1,-,TRBV30,TGTGCCTGGAGTCCCCGACCCCAACAGAAGAACACTGAAGCTTTCTTT,CAWSPRPQQKNTEAFF
-,TRBJ1-5,-,TRBV19,TGTGCCAGTAGTAAAACTAGGAGCCAGGTGAGCAATCAGCCCCAGCATTTT,CASSKTRSQVSNQPQHF
-,TRBJ1-2,-,TRBV19,TGTGCCAGTAGTATAGCTGTGGGGGGCTACACCTTC,CASSIAVGGYTF
-,TRBJ1-5,-,TRBV6-1,TGTGCCAGCAGTGGTGAGGGGGGCATTAGCAATCAGCCCCAGCATTTT,CASSGEGGISNQPQHF
once,TRBJ1-6,-,TRBV19,TGTGCCAGTAGTACGGGCCCAGCTATTTCACCCCTCCACTTT,CASSTGPAISPLHF
-,TRBJ1-3,-,TRBV29-1,TGCAGCGTTGAAGGTGCGGAGGGTGGAAACACCATATATTTT,CSVEGAEGGNTIYF
-,TRBJ1-4,-,TRBV5-1,TGCGCCAGCAGCTTGGGAGCCGGAGGTGAAAAACTGTTTTTT,CASSLGAGGEKLFF
-,TRBJ2-1,TRBD2,TRBV6-5,TGTGCCACCGGACTCACTAGCGGAACCTACAATGAGCAGTTCTTC,CATGLTSGTYNEQFF
-,TRBJ2-3,-,TRBV9,TGTGCCAGCAGCGTAGGAGGTGGGACCGCGACGCAGTATTTT,CASSVGGGTATQYF
few,TRBJ2-2,-,TRBV7-9,TGTGCCAGCAGCTTAGAGCTCACCCCCACCGGGGAGCTGTTTTTT,CASSLELTPTGELFF